The 25 T cell receptor beta chains reported below all come from one sample, sequenced in a study of blood T cell repertoires in COVID-19. TCRdb keeps only in-frame clones here, not all; method: immunoSEQ multiplex PCR. Found here are around 300,000 clones, around 89% of them singletons; the top ten hold approximately 4.5%. The specimen sequenced was PBMCs or T cells enriched from blood (not recorded which). These receptor sequences come from a woman aged 18-30 years with acute COVID-19.

The chain couples TRBV5-4 to TRBJ2-7, with 9 positions matching TRBD2. This CDR3 is 14 amino acids long. From germline, CDR1 is SGHNT and CDR2 YYREEE (reference sequence). V was clipped by 1 base and J by 7 bases; unmatched bases: 6. For the CDR3, the DNA is TGTGCCAGCAGCTTGAGTAGCGGGAGTTATGAGCAGTACTTC. Translating gives CASSLSSGSYEQYF.

This chain joins TRBV28 and TRBJ2-7; TRBD1 aligns across 12 bases. The germline gives CDR1 MDHEN, CDR2 SYDVKM. The CDR3 loop spans 14 amino acids. V was clipped by 6 bases and J by 4 bases; unmatched bases: 4. CDR3: CASRSGQGAYEQYF. In DNA, the CDR3 is TGTGCCAGCAGATCGGGACAGGGGGCTTACGAGCAGTACTTC.

The rearrangement links TRBV11-2 to TRBJ1-1, with D perhaps TRBD1 (6 bases). The germline V gene encodes CDR1 SGHAT and CDR2 FQNNGV. The CDR3 is made up of 14 amino acids. The ends were cut back, 1 base at V and 6 bases at J, with 12 bases in the middle. The CDR3 loop reads CASSLGLGAPEAFF. The DNA of the CDR3 is TGTGCCAGCAGCTTAGGGTTGGGGGCCCCTGAAGCTTTCTTT.

A single count supports this clone. The genes are TRBV10-3 and TRBJ1-1, with D hard to call. CDR3 length equals 12 residues. Germline V gives CDR1 ENHRY, CDR2 SYGVKD. V lost 7 bases and J 11 bases, leaving 17 bases between the germline ends. In nucleotides, the CDR3 is TGTGCCATCACAGGTTTGGCAGGTCGGGCTTTCTTT. Translated: CAITGLAGRAFF.

V is TRBV7-9 and J is TRBJ2-4, with D maybe TRBD1 (5 bases). The V and J ends lost 2 bases and 4 bases respectively, with 12 bases between them. The CDR3 loop spans 15 amino acids. From germline, CDR1 is SEHNR and CDR2 FQNEAQ (reference sequence). CDR3 in DNA: TGTGCCAGCAGCTTATGGACACTTAGTAAAAACATTCAGTACTTC. It yields the protein CASSLWTLSKNIQYF.

The chain carries TRBV27 and TRBJ2-7; D is unresolved. The CDR3 spans 14 residues. CDR1 and CDR2 (germline): MNHEY, SMNVEV (reference sequence). The V and J ends lost 0 bases and 3 bases respectively, with 9 bases between them. CDR3 region: CASSLSNRNYEQYF. The CDR3 nucleotides are TGTGCCAGCAGTTTATCGAACAGAAACTACGAGCAGTACTTC.

This clone appeared a single time. The chain joins TRBV10-3 to TRBJ2-1, with D possibly being TRBD2 (6 bases). The CDR3 consists of 16 residues. The germline V gene has CDR1 ENHRY and CDR2 SYGVKD. Trimming stripped 11 bases from V and 0 bases from J, with 20 bases between. The CDR3 here is CAVRRGLLSSYNEQFF. For the CDR3, the DNA is TGTGCCGTCCGAAGGGGACTCCTAAGCTCCTACAATGAGCAGTTCTTC.

The genes are TRBV6-5 and TRBJ1-2; possibly TRBD1 for D (6 bases). The CDR3 sequence is 15 residues long. Per germline, CDR1 MNHEY and CDR2 SVGAGI. V gave up 2 bases and J gave up 6 bases, with 16 bases separating them. CDR3 bases: TGTGCCAGCAGTTACCAGCCCGGGACACCCAATGGCTACACCTTC. The encoded protein is CASSYQPGTPNGYTF.

The CDR3 sequence is CASSPPREEQYF. For the CDR3, the DNA is TGTGCCAGCTCTCCCCCTCGGGAGGAGCAGTACTTC. The chain recombines TRBV6-5 with TRBJ2-7, with D possibly matching TRBD2 (6 bases). Germline CDR1 MNHEY, CDR2 SVGAGI. Between the trimmed V and J ends, which lost 8 bases and 7 bases, there was a span of 15 bases. The CDR3 totals 12 residues.

This rearrangement joins TRBV28 to TRBJ2-1; possible D gene TRBD1, 5 bases. CDR3 length: 17 amino acids. V lost 6 bases and J lost 0, with 18 bases in between. Germline V gene sequence: CDR1 MDHEN, CDR2 SYDVKM. Here the CDR3 DNA reads TGTGCCAGCAGCAGACTCAGACAGTCCCTCTCCTACAATGAGCAGTTCTTC. Amino acids: CASSRLRQSLSYNEQFF.

This chain uses TRBV5-4 with TRBJ2-2; D is undetermined. V lost 0 bases to trimming and J lost 2 bases, with 5 bases between them. From germline, CDR1 is SGHNT and CDR2 YYREEE (reference sequence). The CDR3 contains 14 residues. The CDR3, as DNA: TGTGCCAGCAGCTTGGCCCTAAACACCGGGGAGCTGTTTTTT. It codes for CASSLALNTGELFF.

This clone was detected only a few times. This chain connects TRBV7-9 to TRBJ1-6; the D is unclear. V was trimmed by 5 bases and J by 7 bases, leaving 12 bases between them. The germline gives CDR1 SEHNR, CDR2 FQNEAQ (reference sequence). The CDR3 consists of 14 residues. CDR3 loop: CASSPVWANSPLHF. As DNA, the CDR3 is TGTGCCAGCAGCCCGGTTTGGGCCAATTCACCCCTCCACTTT. Drawing the rest from reference TRBV7-9 and TRBJ1-6, the complete variable domain is DTGVSQNPRHKITKRGQNVTFRCDPISEHNRLYWYRQTLGQGPEFLTYFQNEAQLEKSRLLSDRFSAERPKGSFSTLEIQRTEQGDSAMYLCASSPVWANSPLHFGNGTRLTVT.

In its sample, this clone was seen a few times. This chain connects TRBV3-1 (or the pseudogene TRBV3-2) to TRBJ1-6; D call uncertain. Germline assignment: CDR1 LGHDT and CDR2 YNNKEL (reference sequence). The V end lost 0 bases, the J end lost 12 bases, and 15 bases lay between the germline ends. CDR3 size: 15 residues. The CDR3 nucleotides read TGTGCCAGCAGCCAAGACCTAAACCCGGTGAAACCCCTCCACTTT. Translated, it gives CASSQDLNPVKPLHF.

This chain uses TRBV28 with TRBJ1-6; D not resolved. CDR3 size: 14 residues. The germline V and J ends were trimmed by 2 bases and 4 bases, with 6 bases remaining between them. Per germline, CDR1 MDHEN and CDR2 SYDVKM. The CDR3 DNA is TGTGCCAGCAGTTTACCAGGATATAATTCACCCCTCCACTTT. Protein product: CASSLPGYNSPLHF.

V and J are TRBV28 and TRBJ2-6; tentatively, D is TRBD1 (5 bases). The CDR3 totals 15 residues. CDR1 is MDHEN and CDR2 is SYDVKM in the germline V gene. V was shortened by 5 bases and J by 3 bases, with 11 bases between the two germline ends. CDR3 sequence: CASSLQGLGANVLTF. CDR3 sequence (DNA): TGTGCCAGCAGTCTCCAGGGTCTTGGGGCCAACGTCCTGACTTTC.

This chain uses TRBV11-3 with TRBJ1-4, with no clear D. The V gene's germline CDR1 is SGHNT and CDR2 YENEEA. CDR3 size: 12 residues. Trimming cost V 6 bases and J 6 bases, with 8 bases left between them. The chain's CDR3 is CASSSRDEKLFF. CDR3 DNA: TGTGCCAGCAGTTCGAGAGATGAAAAACTGTTTTTT.

This chain uses TRBV28 with TRBJ2-7; 10 bases match TRBD1. The CDR3 contains 14 residues. Germline values: CDR1 MDHEN, CDR2 SYDVKM. The V and J ends lost 3 bases and 7 bases, in that order; junction bases with no gene match: 6. The CDR3 sequence: CASSFWDRGEEQYF. CDR3 DNA sequence: TGTGCCAGCAGTTTCTGGGACAGGGGCGAGGAGCAGTACTTC.

This clone was picked up one time. The gene calls are TRBV28 and TRBJ2-7; 11 nucleotides align to TRBD2. With 5 bases clipped from V and 3 bases from J, the junction kept 6 bases outside the gene matches. This CDR3 region has 15 residues. The germline gives CDR1 MDHEN, CDR2 SYDVKM. This CDR3 is CASSQRLAGIYEQYF. The CDR3 DNA reads TGTGCCAGCAGTCAACGACTAGCGGGGATCTACGAGCAGTACTTC.

This chain uses TRBV5-1 with TRBJ2-1; 9 bases align to TRBD2. The CDR3 is 13 residues long. Germline-derived CDR1 and CDR2 are SGHRS and YFSETQ. Trimming removed 7 bases from V and 5 bases from J; junction bases left unmatched: 4. The CDR3 loop is CASGSSGNNEQFF. The DNA for the CDR3 is TGCGCCAGCGGGTCTAGCGGGAACAATGAGCAGTTCTTC. The full variable domain, completed using reference TRBV5-1 and TRBJ2-1, is KAGVTQTPRYLIKTRGQQVTLSCSPISGHRSVSWYQQTPGQGLQFLFEYFSETQRNKGNFPGRFSGRQFSNSRSEMNVSTLELGDSALYLCASGSSGNNEQFFGPGTRLTVL.

The genes are TRBV6-2 or TRBV6-3 and TRBJ1-5, with TRBD1 matching 7 bases. The germline CDR1 and CDR2 sequences are MNHEY and SVGEGT. The V gene end was trimmed by 4 bases and the J gene end by 0 bases; junction bases not matched to a gene: 6. The length of the CDR3 is 16 residues. For the CDR3, the DNA is TGTGCCAGCAGTTGGGACAGAAGATATAGCAATCAGCCCCAGCATTTT. Amino acids: CASSWDRRYSNQPQHF.

The rearrangement uses TRBV27 and TRBJ1-2, with 12 bases identical to TRBD1. CDR1 is MNHEY and CDR2 is SMNVEV in the germline V gene (reference sequence). The CDR3 length is 15 residues. V was clipped by 9 bases and J by 7 bases; unmatched bases: 12. The CDR3, as DNA: TGTGCCAGTGGGGACAGGGGGCGCCTCACGGGTGGCTACACCTTC. It is translated as CASGDRGRLTGGYTF.

The V and J genes are TRBV28 and TRBJ1-1; no definite D call. The CDR3 has 14 amino acids. Trimming stripped 5 bases from V and 7 bases from J, with 17 bases between. The germline V gene encodes CDR1 MDHEN and CDR2 SYDVKM. The CDR3 DNA sequence: TGTGCCAGCAGTCAACCCCGCCGGGAGATTGAAGCTTTCTTT. As protein: CASSQPRREIEAFF.

Only one count was recorded for this clone. The rearrangement joins TRBV24-1 to TRBJ1-2, with TRBD1 identical over 9 bases. Germline lookup yields CDR1 KGHDR and CDR2 SFDVKD. The CDR3 consists of 14 residues. J was trimmed by 6 bases and V by 4 bases; bases with no gene match: 5. The CDR3 sequence is CATSDPGQGNGYTF. Written as DNA, the CDR3 is TGTGCCACCAGTGACCCGGGACAGGGAAATGGCTACACCTTC.

The chain carries TRBV6-5 and TRBJ2-7, with 9 nucleotides matching TRBD1. J lost 2 bases, V lost 4 bases, and 6 bases had no gene match. This CDR3 has 15 residues. Germline CDR1 and CDR2: MNHEY and SVGAGI. CDR3 region: CASSSRNRGPYEQYF. For the CDR3, the DNA is TGTGCCAGCAGTTCCCGAAACAGGGGGCCCTACGAGCAGTACTTC.

This clone showed up just once. The rearrangement joins TRBV15 to TRBJ1-3; 7 bases agree with TRBD1. The germline gives CDR1 LNHNV, CDR2 YYDKDF (reference sequence). Trimming removed 1 base from V and 4 bases from J; junction bases left unmatched: 4. The CDR3 has 15 amino acids. DNA of the CDR3: TGTGCCACCAGCAGAGGACAGGGCGCCGGAAACACCATATATTTT. It specifies CATSRGQGAGNTIYF.